This entry is about one T cell receptor (beta chain). The data were obtained in a study of blood T cell repertoires in COVID-19. This table comes from immunoSEQ multiplex PCR, and its TCRdb copy is limited to in-frame clones, with some not included. This table holds approximately 330,000 clones, about 87% found once. V lost 2 bases, J lost 2 bases, and 10 bases lay in between. From germline, CDR1 is ENHRY and CDR2 SYGVKD. The CDR3 covers 15 residues. The clonotype comes from a man aged 30-40 years with COVID-19, enrolled during active disease. Sample: peripheral blood. The gene calls are TRBV10-3 and TRBJ1-3; maybe TRBD1 (5 bases). CDR3 protein: CAISEQAGTGNTIYF. CDR3 sequence (DNA): TGTGCCATCAGTGAGCAGGCAGGGACTGGAAACACCATATATTTT.